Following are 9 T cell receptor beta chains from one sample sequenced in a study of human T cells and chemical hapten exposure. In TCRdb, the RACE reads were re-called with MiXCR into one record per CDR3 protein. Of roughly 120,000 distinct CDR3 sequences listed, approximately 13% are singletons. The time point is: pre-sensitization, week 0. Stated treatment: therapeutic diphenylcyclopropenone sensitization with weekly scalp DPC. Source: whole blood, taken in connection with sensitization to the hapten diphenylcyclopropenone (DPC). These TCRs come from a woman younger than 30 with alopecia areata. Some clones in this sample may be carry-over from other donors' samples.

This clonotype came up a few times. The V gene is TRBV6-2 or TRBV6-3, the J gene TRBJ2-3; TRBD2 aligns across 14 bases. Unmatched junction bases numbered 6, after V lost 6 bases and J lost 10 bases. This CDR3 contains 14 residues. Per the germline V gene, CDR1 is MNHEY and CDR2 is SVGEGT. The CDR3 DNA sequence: TGTGCCAGCAGCCGCGGGACTAGCGGGGGTGCGCAGTATTTT. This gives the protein CASSRGTSGGAQYF.

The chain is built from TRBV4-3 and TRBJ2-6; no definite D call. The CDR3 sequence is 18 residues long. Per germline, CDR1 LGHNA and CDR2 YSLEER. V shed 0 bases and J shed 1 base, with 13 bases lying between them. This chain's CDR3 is CASSQDQPSLSGANVLTF. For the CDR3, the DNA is TGCGCCAGCAGCCAAGATCAGCCCAGCCTTTCTGGGGCCAACGTCCTGACTTTC.

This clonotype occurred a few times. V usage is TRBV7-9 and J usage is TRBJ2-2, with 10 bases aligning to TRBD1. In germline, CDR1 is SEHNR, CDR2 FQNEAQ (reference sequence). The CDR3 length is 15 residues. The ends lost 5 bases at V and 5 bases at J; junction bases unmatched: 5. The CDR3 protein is CASSRQGAMTGELFF. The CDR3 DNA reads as TGTGCCAGCAGCCGACAGGGGGCAATGACCGGGGAGCTGTTTTTT.

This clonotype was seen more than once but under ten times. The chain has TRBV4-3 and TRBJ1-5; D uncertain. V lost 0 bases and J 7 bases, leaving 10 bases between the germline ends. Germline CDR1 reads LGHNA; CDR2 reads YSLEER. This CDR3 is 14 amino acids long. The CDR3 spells CASSQDRFRQPQHF. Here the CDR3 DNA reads TGCGCCAGCAGCCAAGACCGCTTCCGGCAGCCCCAGCATTTT.

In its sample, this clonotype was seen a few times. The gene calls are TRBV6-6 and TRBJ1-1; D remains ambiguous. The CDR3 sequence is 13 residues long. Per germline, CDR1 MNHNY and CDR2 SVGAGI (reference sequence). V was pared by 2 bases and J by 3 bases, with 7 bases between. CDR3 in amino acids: CASSYPPDTEAFF. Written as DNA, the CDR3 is TGTGCCAGCAGTTACCCCCCCGACACTGAAGCTTTCTTT.

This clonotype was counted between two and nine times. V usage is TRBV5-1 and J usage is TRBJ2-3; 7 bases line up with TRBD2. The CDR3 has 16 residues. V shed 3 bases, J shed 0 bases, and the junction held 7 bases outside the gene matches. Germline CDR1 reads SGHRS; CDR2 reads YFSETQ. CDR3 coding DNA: TGCGCCAGCAGCTGGGGACTACCTCCTAGCACAGATACGCAGTATTTT. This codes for CASSWGLPPSTDTQYF.

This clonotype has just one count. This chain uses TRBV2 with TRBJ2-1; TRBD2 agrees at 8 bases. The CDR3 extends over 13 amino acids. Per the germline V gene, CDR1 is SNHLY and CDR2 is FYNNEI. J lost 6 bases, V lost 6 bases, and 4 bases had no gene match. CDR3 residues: CASSGGAVNEQFF. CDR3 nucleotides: TGTGCCAGCAGCGGGGGGGCCGTCAATGAGCAGTTCTTC.

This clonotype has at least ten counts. This CDR3 reads CASRVAGTGFYGYTF. In DNA form, the CDR3 reads TGTGCCAGCAGAGTCGCCGGGACAGGGTTTTATGGCTACACCTTC. The chain couples TRBV2 to TRBJ1-2; 9 bases map to TRBD1. V shed 6 bases and J 5 bases; nucleotides not matched to a gene: 10. Germline loops: CDR1 SNHLY, CDR2 FYNNEI. This CDR3 contains 15 residues.

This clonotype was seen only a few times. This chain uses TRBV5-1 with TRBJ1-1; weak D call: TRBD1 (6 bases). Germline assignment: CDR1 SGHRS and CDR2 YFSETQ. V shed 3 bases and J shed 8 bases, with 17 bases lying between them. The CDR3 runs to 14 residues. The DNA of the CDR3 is TGCGCCAGCAGCTCGGAGCTCCGACAGGTGGAAGCTTTCTTT. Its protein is CASSSELRQVEAFF.